The 11 T cell receptor beta chains given below trace back to one sample, sequenced in a study of CD8 T cells in Susac syndrome. The RNA, roughly 0.5 to 1 ug, was put through reverse transcription using random hexamers. TCRdb passed the immunoSEQ multiplex PCR reads through MiXCR, listing each CDR3 protein once. The sample holds some 300,000 distinct CDR3 sequences, 89% seen once. Sequences were obtained from CD8+ T cells from PBMCs. The receptors come from a human donor with multiple sclerosis.

This sequence joins TRBV7-2 and TRBJ2-2; the D is unclear. This CDR3 comprises 13 residues. Between the trimmed V and J ends, which lost 5 bases and 4 bases, there was a span of 8 bases. Germline loops: CDR1 SGHTA, CDR2 FQGNSA. CDR3: CASSLPPTGELFF. CDR3 nucleotides: TGTGCCAGCAGCCTACCCCCCACCGGGGAGCTGTTTTTT.

The chain uses TRBV7-9 and TRBJ1-1; possible D gene TRBD1, 5 bases. The CDR3 covers 15 residues. Trimming shortened V by 5 bases and J by 0 bases, and 13 bases separated the two germline ends. The V gene's germline CDR1 is SEHNR and CDR2 FQNEAQ (reference sequence). Here the CDR3 reads CASSPLGGVNTEAFF. CDR3 coding DNA: TGTGCCAGCAGCCCCCTGGGGGGAGTGAACACTGAAGCTTTCTTT. Looking up the rest from reference TRBV7-9 and TRBJ1-1 gives the full variable domain: DTGVSQNPRHKITKRGQNVTFRCDPISEHNRLYWYRQTLGQGPEFLTYFQNEAQLEKSRLLSDRFSAERPKGSFSTLEIQRTEQGDSAMYLCASSPLGGVNTEAFFGQGTRLTVV.

The chain recombines TRBV27 with TRBJ2-1, with TRBD1 identical over 7 bases. The CDR3 has 16 residues. The germline V gene has CDR1 MNHEY and CDR2 SMNVEV (reference sequence). After removal of 4 bases from V and 6 bases from J, the junction contained 12 bases not matched to a gene. CDR3 residues: CASSSALGGRTNEQFF. The CDR3 region has the DNA TGTGCCAGCAGTTCGGCCTTAGGGGGCCGGACCAATGAGCAGTTCTTC.

This chain joins TRBV14 and TRBJ1-3; the match to TRBD1 covers 12 bases. The length of the CDR3 is 16 residues. Losses at the gene ends were 4 bases for V and 4 bases for J; bases not matched to a gene: 5. Germline CDR1 is SGHDN and CDR2 is FVKESK. In DNA, the CDR3 is TGTGCCAGCAGCCCCCGGGACAGGGGGCAAGGAAACACCATATATTTT. It specifies CASSPRDRGQGNTIYF.

This clonotype was counted once. The chain recombines TRBV27 with TRBJ2-2; weak D call: TRBD1 (6 bases). Germline values: CDR1 MNHEY, CDR2 SMNVEV (reference sequence). V was shortened by 10 bases and J by 0 bases, with 9 bases between the two germline ends. The CDR3 length is 13 residues. The chain's CDR3 is CAIRGSNTGELFF. CDR3 sequence (DNA): TGTGCCATTAGGGGGTCGAACACCGGGGAGCTGTTTTTT.

The rearrangement joins TRBV9 to TRBJ2-7, with 14 bases fitting TRBD2. This CDR3 has 15 amino acids. The V and J ends lost 3 bases and 6 bases, in that order; junction bases with no gene match: 5. The V gene's germline CDR1 is SGDLS and CDR2 YYNGEE. The CDR3 region is CASSAGTSGSSEQYF. The CDR3 DNA follows: TGTGCCAGCAGCGCCGGGACTAGCGGGAGTAGCGAGCAGTACTTC.

This chain joins TRBV9 and TRBJ2-7, with D tentatively TRBD2 (6 bases). This CDR3 has 16 residues. In germline, CDR1 is SGDLS, CDR2 YYNGEE. Trimming pared 4 bases from V and 2 bases from J, leaving 19 bases between. This CDR3 is CASSPRGAGNPYEQYF. The CDR3 nucleotides are TGTGCCAGCAGCCCGAGAGGAGCGGGTAACCCCTACGAGCAGTACTTC.

The chain recombines TRBV5-1 with TRBJ2-7; 7 bases map to TRBD2. Germline CDR1 and CDR2: SGHRS and YFSETQ. V gave up 4 bases and J gave up 7 bases; unmatched junction bases: 11. The CDR3 has 14 residues. Written as DNA, the CDR3 is TGCGCCAGCAGCCTAGGGACTATTCTTGAGGAGCAGTACTTC. Protein product: CASSLGTILEEQYF.

J is TRBJ2-3 and V is TRBV11-2; 10 bases line up with TRBD1. The CDR3 consists of 16 residues. Looked up from germline, CDR1 is SGHAT and CDR2 is FQNNGV. Unmatched junction bases numbered 3, after V lost 2 bases and J lost 1 base. CDR3 nucleotides: TGTGCCAGCAGCTTAATCGGGACAGGGGGCACAGATACGCAGTATTTT. Encoded protein: CASSLIGTGGTDTQYF. Full variable domain (remainder filled in from reference TRBV11-2 and TRBJ2-3): EAGVAQSPRYKIIEKRQSVAFWCNPISGHATLYWYQQILGQGPKLLIQFQNNGVVDDSQLPKDRFSAERLKGVDSTLKIQPAKLEDSAVYLCASSLIGTGGTDTQYFGPGTRLTVL.

The chain carries TRBV28 and TRBJ2-3, with a weak D call TRBD1 (6 bases). V lost 4 bases, J lost 7 bases, and 21 bases lay in between. The germline CDR1 and CDR2 sequences are MDHEN and SYDVKM. CDR3 size: 16 residues. The chain's CDR3 is CASSSDRLPPLNTQYF. The DNA for the CDR3 is TGTGCCAGCAGTTCCGACAGGCTACCGCCTCTAAATACGCAGTATTTT. The full variable domain, completed using reference TRBV28 and TRBJ2-3, is DVKVTQSSRYLVKRTGEKVFLECVQDMDHENMFWYRQDPGLGLRLIYFSYDVKMKEKGDIPEGYSVSREKKERFSLILESASTNQTSMYLCASSSDRLPPLNTQYFGPGTRLTVL.

CDR3 residues: CSVEGRTSGPSTDTQYF. CDR3 nucleotide sequence: TGCAGCGTTGAAGGCCGGACTAGCGGGCCCAGCACAGATACGCAGTATTTT. The rearrangement uses TRBV29-1 and TRBJ2-3; 11 bases agree with TRBD2. The CDR3 is 17 amino acids. V lost 1 base and J lost 0; bases outside the gene matches: 6. Germline V CDR1 and CDR2: SQVTM, ANQGSEA.